This T cell receptor beta chain stems from a study of chemoradiotherapy in HPV16-positive cancers. For the study at large: Candidate HPV-specific T-cell clones and common TCR motifs came from functional assays in a couple of HPV16-positive patients.

This table comes from immunoSEQ multiplex PCR, and its TCRdb copy is limited to in-frame clones, with some not included. The sample includes about 20,000 clones, about 90% of them seen just once. Trimming took 0 bases from V and 6 from J, leaving 4 bases between them. The CDR3 contains 11 residues. Germline CDR1 reads GTSNPN; CDR2 reads SVGIG (reference sequence). Study conclusions and caveats: Better recurrence-free survival went with HPV-responsive T-cell expansion in HPV16-positive patients. Functional assays defining HPV-specific T cells used only two HPV16-positive patients. Candidate HPV-specific clones and E7-related TCR motifs grew in tumor during treatment.

Note on this clone: Its antigen remains unknown.

This TCR was sampled from a human donor with HPV-associated anogenital cancer. The sequences come from blood, collected from a patient who underwent chemoradiotherapy. The chain employs TRBV30 and TRBJ2-3; D uncertain. CDR3 amino acids: CAWSVMDTQYF. The CDR3 DNA reads as TGTGCCTGGAGTGTAATGGATACGCAGTATTTT.